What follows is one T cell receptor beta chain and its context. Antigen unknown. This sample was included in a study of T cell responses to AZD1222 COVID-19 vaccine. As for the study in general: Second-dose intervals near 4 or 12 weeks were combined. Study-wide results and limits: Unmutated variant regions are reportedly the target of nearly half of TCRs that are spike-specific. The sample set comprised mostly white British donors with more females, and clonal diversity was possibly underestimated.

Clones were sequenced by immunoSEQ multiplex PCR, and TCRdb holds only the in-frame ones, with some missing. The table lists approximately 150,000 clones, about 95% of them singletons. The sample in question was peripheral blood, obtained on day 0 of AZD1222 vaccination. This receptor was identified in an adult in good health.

CDR3 residues: CASSYSSRGRGYGYTF. CDR3 coding DNA: TGTGCCAGCAGTTACTCGAGTAGGGGCAGGGGCTATGGCTACACCTTC. The V gene is TRBV6-2 or TRBV6-3, the J gene TRBJ1-2; D may be TRBD1 (6 bases). Trimming took 0 bases from V and 4 from J, leaving 15 bases between them. Germline V gene lookup returns CDR1 MNHEY and CDR2 SVGEGT. This CDR3 is built from 16 residues.